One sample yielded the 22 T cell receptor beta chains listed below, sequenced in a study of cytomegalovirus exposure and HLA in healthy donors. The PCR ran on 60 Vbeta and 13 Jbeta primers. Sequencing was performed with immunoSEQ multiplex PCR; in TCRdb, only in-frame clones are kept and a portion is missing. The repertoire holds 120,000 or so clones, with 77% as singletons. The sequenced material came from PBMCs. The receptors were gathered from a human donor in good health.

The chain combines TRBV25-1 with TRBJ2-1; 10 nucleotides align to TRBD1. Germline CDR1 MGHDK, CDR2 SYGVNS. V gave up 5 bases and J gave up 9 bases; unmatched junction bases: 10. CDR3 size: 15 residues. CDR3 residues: CASSRGQGVRGEQFF. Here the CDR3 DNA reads TGTGCCAGCAGTCGAGGACAGGGGGTCAGAGGTGAGCAGTTCTTC.

The CDR3 spells CASSPRLAGEPGQYF. The CDR3 DNA sequence: TGTGCCAGCAGTCCTAGACTAGCGGGAGAGCCTGGGCAGTACTTC. The genes are TRBV27 and TRBJ2-7, with 12 bases identical to TRBD2. Germline-derived CDR1 and CDR2 are MNHEY and SMNVEV (reference sequence). V shed 5 bases and J 9 bases; nucleotides not matched to a gene: 11. This CDR3 comprises 15 residues.

The CDR3 coding sequence is TGCGCCAGCAGCCGGAACGAGGGACAGCCACCTGGAAACACCATATATTTT. Translated, it gives CASSRNEGQPPGNTIYF. This chain joins TRBV4-1 and TRBJ1-3, with 7 bases identical to TRBD1. The CDR3 has 17 residues. The V and J ends lost 4 bases and 2 bases, in that order; junction bases with no gene match: 11. Per the germline V gene, CDR1 is MGHRA and CDR2 is YSYEKL.

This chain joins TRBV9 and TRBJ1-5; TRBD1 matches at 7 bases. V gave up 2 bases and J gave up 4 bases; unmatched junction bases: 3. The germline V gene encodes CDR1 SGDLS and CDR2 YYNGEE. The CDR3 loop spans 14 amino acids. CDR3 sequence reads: CASSVSQGNQPQHF. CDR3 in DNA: TGTGCCAGCAGCGTCTCACAGGGGAATCAGCCCCAGCATTTT.

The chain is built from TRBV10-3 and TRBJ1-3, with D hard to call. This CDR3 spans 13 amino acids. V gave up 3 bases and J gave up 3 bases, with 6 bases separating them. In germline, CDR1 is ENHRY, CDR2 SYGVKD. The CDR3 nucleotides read TGTGCCATCAGTGACAGTATTGGAAACACCATATATTTT. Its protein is CAISDSIGNTIYF.

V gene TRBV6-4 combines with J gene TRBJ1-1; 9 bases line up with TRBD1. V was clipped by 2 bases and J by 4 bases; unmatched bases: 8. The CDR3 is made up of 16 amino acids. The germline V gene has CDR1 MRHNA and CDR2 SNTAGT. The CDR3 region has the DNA TGTGCCAGCAGTGACCACTACAGGGGGCCGGGCACTGAAGCTTTCTTT. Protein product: CASSDHYRGPGTEAFF.

The CDR3 region has the DNA TGTGCCAGTAGTCGCTCGGGACTAGAATCCTACGAGCAGTACTTC. Its translation: CASSRSGLESYEQYF. This sequence joins TRBV19 and TRBJ2-7; 8 bases agree with TRBD2. The CDR3 contains 15 residues. CDR1 and CDR2 from the germline V gene are LNHDA and SQIVND (reference sequence). V gave up 5 bases and J gave up 1 base; unmatched junction bases: 7.

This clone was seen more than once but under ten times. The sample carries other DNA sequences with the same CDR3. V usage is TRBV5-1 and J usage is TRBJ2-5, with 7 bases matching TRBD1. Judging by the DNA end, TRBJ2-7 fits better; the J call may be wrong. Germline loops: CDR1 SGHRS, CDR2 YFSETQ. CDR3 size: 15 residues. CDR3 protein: CASSSTGSLFYEQYF. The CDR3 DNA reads TGCGCCAGCAGCTCGACAGGGAGCTTATTCTACGAGCAGTACTTC.

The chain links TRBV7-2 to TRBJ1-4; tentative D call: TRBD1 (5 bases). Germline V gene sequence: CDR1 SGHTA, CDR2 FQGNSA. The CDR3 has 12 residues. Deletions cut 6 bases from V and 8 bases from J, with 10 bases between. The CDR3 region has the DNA TGTGCCAGCAGGGTTCGGGGGGAAAAACTGTTTTTT. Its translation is CASRVRGEKLFF.

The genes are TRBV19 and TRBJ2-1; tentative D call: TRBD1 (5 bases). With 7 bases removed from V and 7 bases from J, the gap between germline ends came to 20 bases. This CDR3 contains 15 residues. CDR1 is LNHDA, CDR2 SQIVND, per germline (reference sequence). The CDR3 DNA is TGTGCCAGTAAGAGAGGAAGGGGCACGATTAATGAGCAGTTCTTC. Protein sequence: CASKRGRGTINEQFF.

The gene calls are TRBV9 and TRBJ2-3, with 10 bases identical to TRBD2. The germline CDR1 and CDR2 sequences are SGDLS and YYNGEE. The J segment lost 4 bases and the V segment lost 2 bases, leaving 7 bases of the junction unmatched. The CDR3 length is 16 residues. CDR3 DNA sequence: TGTGCCAGCAGCGTGCGAGCGGGAGGGCCATCAGATACGCAGTATTTT. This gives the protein CASSVRAGGPSDTQYF. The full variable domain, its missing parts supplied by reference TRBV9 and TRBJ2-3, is DSGVTQTPKHLITATGQRVTLRCSPRSGDLSVYWYQQSLDQGLQFLIQYYNGEERAKGNILERFSAQQFPDLHSELNLSSLELGDSALYFCASSVRAGGPSDTQYFGPGTRLTVL.

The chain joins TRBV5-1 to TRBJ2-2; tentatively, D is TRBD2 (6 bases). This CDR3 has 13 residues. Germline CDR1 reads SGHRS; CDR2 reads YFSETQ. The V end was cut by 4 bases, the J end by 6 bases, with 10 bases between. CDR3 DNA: TGCGCCAGCAGCCTAACGGGGGCCGGGGAGCTGTTTTTT. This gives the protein CASSLTGAGELFF.

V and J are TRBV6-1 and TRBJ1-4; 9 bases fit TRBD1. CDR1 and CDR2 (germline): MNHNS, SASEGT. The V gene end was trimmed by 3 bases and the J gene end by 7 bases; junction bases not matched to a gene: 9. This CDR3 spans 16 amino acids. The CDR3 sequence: CASSDLDRGRGEKLFF. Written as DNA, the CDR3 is TGTGCCAGCAGTGATTTAGACAGGGGGAGAGGTGAAAAACTGTTTTTT.

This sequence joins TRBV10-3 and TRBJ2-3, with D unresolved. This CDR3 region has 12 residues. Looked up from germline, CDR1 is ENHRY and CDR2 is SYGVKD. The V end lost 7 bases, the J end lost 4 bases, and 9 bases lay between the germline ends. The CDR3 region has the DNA TGTGCCATCAAGGCGCTAGCAGATACGCAGTATTTT. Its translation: CAIKALADTQYF.

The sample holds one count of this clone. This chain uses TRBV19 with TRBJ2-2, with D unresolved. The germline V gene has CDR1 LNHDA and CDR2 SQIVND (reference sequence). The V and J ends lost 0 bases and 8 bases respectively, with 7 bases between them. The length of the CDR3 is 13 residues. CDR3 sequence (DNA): TGTGCCAGTAGTATAGATTTGTCGGGGGAGCTGTTTTTT. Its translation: CASSIDLSGELFF.

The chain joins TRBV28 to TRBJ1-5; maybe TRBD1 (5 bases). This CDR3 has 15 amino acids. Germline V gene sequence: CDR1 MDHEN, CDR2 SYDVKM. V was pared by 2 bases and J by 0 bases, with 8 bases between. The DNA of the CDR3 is TGTGCCAGCAGTTTAGGGGGGAATAGCAATCAGCCCCAGCATTTT. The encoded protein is CASSLGGNSNQPQHF. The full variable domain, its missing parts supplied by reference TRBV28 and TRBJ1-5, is DVKVTQSSRYLVKRTGEKVFLECVQDMDHENMFWYRQDPGLGLRLIYFSYDVKMKEKGDIPEGYSVSREKKERFSLILESASTNQTSMYLCASSLGGNSNQPQHFGDGTRLSIL.

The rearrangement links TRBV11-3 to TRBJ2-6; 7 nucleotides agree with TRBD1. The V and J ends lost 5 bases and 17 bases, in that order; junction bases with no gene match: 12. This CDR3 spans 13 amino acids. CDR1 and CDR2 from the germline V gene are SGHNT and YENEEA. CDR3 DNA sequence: TGTGCCAGCAGCCCCGGGACAGTAATTTCGGTGACTTTC. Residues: CASSPGTVISVTF. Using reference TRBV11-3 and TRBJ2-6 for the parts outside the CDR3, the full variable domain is EAGVVQSPRYKIIEKKQPVAFWCNPISGHNTLYWYLQNLGQGPELLIRYENEEAVDDSQLPKDRFSAERLKGVDSTLKIQPAELGDSAVYLCASSPGTVISVTFGAGSRLTVL.

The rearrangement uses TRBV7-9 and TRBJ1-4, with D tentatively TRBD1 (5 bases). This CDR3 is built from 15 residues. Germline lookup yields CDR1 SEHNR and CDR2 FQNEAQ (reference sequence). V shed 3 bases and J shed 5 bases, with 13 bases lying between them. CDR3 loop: CASSFNPGQNEKLFF. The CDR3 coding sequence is TGTGCCAGCAGCTTTAATCCCGGACAAAATGAAAAACTGTTTTTT.

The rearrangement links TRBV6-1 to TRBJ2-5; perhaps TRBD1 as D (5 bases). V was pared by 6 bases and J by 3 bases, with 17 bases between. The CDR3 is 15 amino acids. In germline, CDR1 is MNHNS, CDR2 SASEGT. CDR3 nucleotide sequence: TGTGCCAGCAGGAGGATCGGCAGGGAAAAAGAGACCCAGTACTTC. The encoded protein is CASRRIGREKETQYF.

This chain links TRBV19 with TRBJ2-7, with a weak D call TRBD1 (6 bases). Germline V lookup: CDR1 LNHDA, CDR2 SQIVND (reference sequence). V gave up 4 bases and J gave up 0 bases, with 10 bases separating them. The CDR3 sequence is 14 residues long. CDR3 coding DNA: TGTGCCAGTAGTAAACAGGACAGCTCCTACGAGCAGTACTTC. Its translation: CASSKQDSSYEQYF.

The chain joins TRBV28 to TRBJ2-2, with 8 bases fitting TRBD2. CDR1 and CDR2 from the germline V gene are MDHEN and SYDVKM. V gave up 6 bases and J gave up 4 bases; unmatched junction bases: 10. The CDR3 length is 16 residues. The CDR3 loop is CASSGGATRSTGELFF. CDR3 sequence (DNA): TGTGCCAGCAGCGGGGGGGCGACTCGAAGCACCGGGGAGCTGTTTTTT. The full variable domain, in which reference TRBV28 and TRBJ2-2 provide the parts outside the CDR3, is DVKVTQSSRYLVKRTGEKVFLECVQDMDHENMFWYRQDPGLGLRLIYFSYDVKMKEKGDIPEGYSVSREKKERFSLILESASTNQTSMYLCASSGGATRSTGELFFGEGSRLTVL.

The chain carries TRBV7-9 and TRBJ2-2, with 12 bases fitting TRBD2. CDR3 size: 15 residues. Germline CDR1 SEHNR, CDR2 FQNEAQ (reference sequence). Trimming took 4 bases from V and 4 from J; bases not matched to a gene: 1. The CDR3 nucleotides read TGTGCCAGCAGCTGGGGACTAGCGGGCACCGGGGAGCTGTTTTTT. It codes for CASSWGLAGTGELFF.